The 5 T cell receptor beta chains given below trace back to one sample, sequenced in a study of Ad26.COV2.S vaccination and SARS-CoV-2 variants. The protocol was immunoSEQ multiplex PCR, while the TCRdb copy is restricted to in-frame clones and leaves out a portion. The table has approximately 500,000 clones, 70% to 90% seen once; the top ten hold roughly 12%. Treatment given: some 20 received Ad26.COV2.S at low or high dose, single or two shots; a few received placebo; per-sample allocation not given. Sample collection was performed on day 63 after the first vaccine or placebo injection. The sequencing here drew on peripheral blood, taken in a trial of Ad26.COV2.S vaccine versus placebo. Receptors were obtained from a person between 18 and 65 years old who received the Ad26.COV2.S COVID-19 vaccine or a placebo.

The V gene is TRBV28, the J gene TRBJ2-5, with D tentatively TRBD1 (5 bases). Per the germline V gene, CDR1 is MDHEN and CDR2 is SYDVKM. The V end was cut by 6 bases, the J end by 1 base, with 12 bases between. This CDR3 is 14 amino acids long. CDR3 protein: CASSYDSSQETQYF. DNA for the CDR3: TGTGCCAGCAGCTACGACAGCTCCCAAGAGACCCAGTACTTC.

V and J are TRBV29-1 and TRBJ2-3, with TRBD2 matching over 16 bases. The CDR3 consists of 16 residues. Germline loops: CDR1 SQVTM, CDR2 ANQGSEA. V gave up 4 bases and J gave up 2 bases; unmatched junction bases: 3. The CDR3 loop reads CSVAGTSGRATDTQYF. The CDR3 region has the DNA TGCAGCGTTGCGGGGACTAGCGGGAGGGCCACAGATACGCAGTATTTT.

The rearrangement links TRBV3-1 (or the pseudogene TRBV3-2) to TRBJ2-5; TRBD2 agrees at 9 bases. The CDR3 length is 22 residues. Germline loops: CDR1 LGHDT, CDR2 YNNKEL (reference sequence). J lost 0 bases, V lost 3 bases, and 23 bases had no gene match. CDR3 sequence reads: CASSHHHTKTIGASGDQETQYF. As DNA, the CDR3 is TGTGCCAGCAGCCATCACCATACAAAAACAATTGGGGCTAGCGGGGACCAAGAGACCCAGTACTTC.

The rearrangement uses TRBV30 and TRBJ2-2; D may match TRBD1 or TRBD2 (6 bases each). CDR1 is GTSNPN and CDR2 is SVGIG in the germline V gene (reference sequence). The CDR3 contains 14 residues. V lost 5 bases and J lost 2, with 12 bases in between. CDR3 region: CAWREGGNTGELFF. In nucleotides, the CDR3 is TGTGCCTGGCGTGAGGGGGGCAACACCGGGGAGCTGTTTTTT.

This chain uses TRBV5-1 with TRBJ1-4; 7 bases match TRBD1. CDR1 SGHRS and CDR2 YFSETQ come from the germline V gene. This CDR3 has 13 amino acids. V shed 0 bases and J 7 bases; nucleotides not matched to a gene: 0. The CDR3, as DNA: TGCGCCAGCAGCTTGGCAGGGGGTGAAAAACTGTTTTTT. Translation: CASSLAGGEKLFF.